The rows below give T cell receptor beta chains drawn from one sample of a study of blood T cell repertoires in COVID-19. The protocol was immunoSEQ multiplex PCR, while the TCRdb copy is restricted to in-frame clones and leaves out a portion. The sample has roughly 200,000 clones; 75% to 90% are singletons. What was sequenced was PBMCs or T cells enriched from blood (not recorded which). The receptors stem from a woman between 25 and 40 years old who had been exposed to COVID-19. The CDR3 runs from the conserved cysteine through the conserved F or W. A D gene is named only where the DNA matches it firmly. Only some rows state a clone size, as once, few, many or a class for expanded clones.

abundance,d_gene,v_gene,j_gene,CDR3aa,CDR3nt
.,TRBD1,TRBV24-1,TRBJ1-4,CATRDRNEKLFF,TGTGCCACCCGGGACAGAAATGAAAAACTGTTTTTT
once,TRBD1,TRBV24-1,TRBJ2-3,CATSDPPGTGVADTQYF,TGTGCCACCAGTGATCCCCCCGGGACAGGGGTCGCAGATACGCAGTATTTT
.,TRBD1,TRBV5-1,TRBJ1-6,CASTKGQDTNSPLHF,TGCGCCAGCACAAAAGGACAGGACACGAATTCACCCCTCCACTTT
once,TRBD1,TRBV15,TRBJ1-2,CATSRDGTGFNYGYTF,TGTGCCACCAGCAGAGATGGGACAGGGTTCAACTATGGCTACACCTTC
.,TRBD2,TRBV7-6,TRBJ2-7,CASSLVGLGSGEQYF,TGTGCCAGCAGCTTAGTCGGACTAGGATCGGGAGAGCAGTACTTC
.,TRBD1,TRBV7-6,TRBJ1-4,CASSERTGGWEKLFF,TGTGCCAGCAGCGAACGGACAGGGGGGTGGGAAAAACTGTTTTTT
.,TRBD1,TRBV6-5,TRBJ2-7,CASRGTGTNEQYF,TGTGCCAGCAGAGGGACAGGTACCAACGAGCAGTACTTC
.,TRBD1,TRBV30,TRBJ1-6,CAWSVGTGELPLHF,TGTGCCTGGAGTGTAGGGACAGGGGAGCTACCCCTCCACTTT
.,.,TRBV10-3,TRBJ1-5,CAISEDRPNQPQHF,TGTGCCATCAGTGAGGACAGGCCTAATCAGCCCCAGCATTTT
.,.,TRBV2,TRBJ2-5,CASSPGQYQETQYF,TGTGCCAGCAGCCCGGGACAATACCAAGAGACCCAGTACTTC
.,.,TRBV12-3/TRBV12-4,TRBJ2-4,CASAARAKNIQYF,TGTGCCAGTGCGGCCAGAGCCAAAAACATTCAGTACTTC
.,TRBD2,TRBV7-3,TRBJ2-5,CASSLTGGEETQYF,TGTGCCAGCAGCTTAACGGGAGGGGAGGAGACCCAGTACTTC
once,.,TRBV7-2,TRBJ2-1,CASSNPGGEQFF,TGTGCCAGCAGCAACCCCGGGGGTGAGCAGTTCTTC